Listed below are T cell receptor beta chains from one sample, sequenced in a study of cytomegalovirus exposure and HLA in healthy donors. The table came from immunoSEQ multiplex PCR; TCRdb's copy has only in-frame clones and leaves some out. This sample carries about 120,000 clones, around three quarters of them seen once, and the ten largest clones take roughly 9.7%. The sample taken for sequencing was PBMCs. These TCRs come from a man aged 35 to 55 in good health and CMV-seropositive. Each CDR3 is given without its conserved first and last residue. The order of the fields is V gene, J gene, CDR3 protein.

V: TRBV29-1; J: TRBJ2-7; CDR3: SVEGVNYEQY
V: TRBV5-1; J: TRBJ2-7; CDR3: ASSEIPGVGEEQY
V: TRBV2; J: TRBJ1-2; CDR3: ASSRDSPFYGYT
V: TRBV6-6; J: TRBJ2-3; CDR3: AIAVRDTQY
V: TRBV7-3; J: TRBJ2-3; CDR3: ASSLFERGGHDTQY
V: TRBV7-3; J: TRBJ1-1; CDR3: ASTMGPNTEAF
V: TRBV7-2; J: TRBJ1-2; CDR3: ASSLDRDRGYT
V: TRBV4-3; J: TRBJ2-5; CDR3: ASSQEFGTGGTQY
V: TRBV28; J: TRBJ1-4; CDR3: ASSIRDRRLTNEKLF
V: TRBV5-4; J: TRBJ1-6; CDR3: ASSSSGVINSPLH
V: TRBV6-5; J: TRBJ1-1; CDR3: ASSYRTGDTEAF